This T cell receptor (beta chain) was recorded in a study of blood T cell repertoires in COVID-19. For the study at large: There were acute and convalescent COVID-19 samples, and they came from the United States, Italy and Spain. Nucleic acid was either cDNA or gDNA, and it came from T cells, B-cell-depleted T cells, or PBMCs.

In the authors' methods: Estimation of nucleated cell counts relied on the amplification of reference gene primers. Generated by immunoSEQ multiplex PCR, the TCRdb table keeps only in-frame clones and is missing some. D and trimming were read from the DNA, whereas the V and J calls and clone size are those reported in that table. The sample carries 15,000 to 20,000 clones, 88% recorded once. V was shortened by 3 bases and J by 6 bases, with 18 bases between the two germline ends. Germline lookup yields CDR1 MNHEY and CDR2 SMNVEV (reference sequence). The CDR3 runs 17 residues. This clone was picked up a small number of times.

This receptor was taken from a human donor in a cohort sampled during active COVID-19. The V call is TRBV27, the J call TRBJ1-6; possible D gene TRBD1, 5 bases. Material: peripheral blood. Here the CDR3 reads CASSFHGRQTLNSPLHF. Written as DNA, the CDR3 is TGTGCCAGCAGTTTCCACGGTAGACAGACCCTTAATTCACCCCTCCACTTT.